This TCR beta chain appears in the sequencing data of a study of T-cell memory formation after mild COVID-19 (dated by TCRdb to the early 2020s). Regarding the complete study: TCR sequence clusters from the two donors were found to be largely donor specific. Longitudinal TCRalpha and TCRbeta repertoire sequencing tracked T-cell clones expanding and contracting after mild COVID-19 in a couple of donors. Two young, previously healthy adult volunteers, one female and one male, were included in the cohort.

Concerning this clonotype itself: Its antigen has not been determined. No qualities accompany the bases; no much larger clone lies one base away.

Via the germline V gene, CDR1 is SGDLS and CDR2 YYNGEE. The CDR3, from cysteine to phenylalanine, totals 13 residues. Only the CDR3 portion is preserved as DNA: 39 bases, with reading frame beginning at the first base. V is clipped by 1 base and J by 11 bases, and the sequence between their germline boundaries is 14 bases long. Ficoll-Paque density gradient centrifugation was used to isolate PBMCs. The data were produced on an Illumina NovaSeq 6000. cDNA libraries for TCRalpha and TCRbeta were prepared by 5'RACE using constant-segment primers, with sample barcodes and unique molecular identifiers added. Trizol reagent was used to extract RNA from every sample. The libraries were amplified in two PCR steps, and the second step added a second sample barcode and Illumina TruSeq adapters. Sequencing of libraries was performed on an Illumina NovaSeq with 2 x 150 bp paired-end reads. In the original analysis: With migec v1.2.7, reads were demultiplexed and then collapsed into UMI-guided consensus sequences. Using mixcr v2.1.11, the UMI consensuses were aligned to TRA and TRB V and J templates and assembled into clonotypes. Expanded or contracted clonotypes were those called significant by both edgeR and NoisET, with noise models trained on biological replicates. For edgeR calls, a false discovery rate-adjusted p below 0.01 and a log2 fold-change threshold of 1 were applied. As an exploratory analysis of dynamics, max-normalized trajectories of the 1000 most abundant clonotypes were examined with PCA combined with hierarchical clustering. Each responding clone was given a CD4 or CD8 phenotype based on the CD4+ and CD8+ repertoires, which had been sequenced separately. The public reads were quality trimmed at Q25 with fastp and then assembled into clones with MiXCR by TCRdb, keeping productive beta chains. For every CDR3 protein sequence, its rows merge into one entry that carries the most common genes and DNA. Here the V and J calls rest on TCRdb's processing, not on the authors' analysis. The sample table shows roughly 580,000 distinct CDR3 sequences, and approximately 19% are seen once. Of the sample, about 12% falls within the top ten clones.

The full study reports these points: Clones contracting from day 15 to 85 had balanced CD4/CD8 phenotypes, while a second wave expanding from day 15 to 37 was biased towards CD4+. Contracting CD4+ clones turned up mainly in the CM and EM memory subsets, whereas EMRA was where CD8+ clones were enriched. SARS-CoV-2 specificity was not confirmed for the second-wave clones peaking on day 37. The detection of some responding clones in pre-infection memory suggests that pre-existing cross-reactive memory T cells joined the SARS-CoV-2 response. The study included only a couple of mild cases, and larger cohorts that include severe cases with pre-infection samples were judged to be necessary.

This TCR was sampled from an adult woman who had mild COVID-19 (a few samples of this study predate the infection). The sample titles of this study are shuffled in the database, so cell type and time point are left out; the donor was told from shared clones. The chain was built from TRBV9 and TRBJ2-3; the D gene is not confidently resolved. Source material: PBMCs or a T cell subset sorted from them (not recorded which). The DNA reads TGTGCCAGCAGCGTAACCTCTTCGGGTGGGCAGTATTTT. Its protein reads: CASSVTSSGGQYF.